This entry describes one TCR beta chain. Its antigen remains unknown. The ends were cut back, 0 bases at V and 4 bases at J, with 8 bases in the middle. This CDR3 spans 14 amino acids. Germline assignment: CDR1 SGHRS and CDR2 YFSETQ. People who had autoimmune disease history or systemic immunosuppression were excluded. This specimen comes from a study of OX40 agonist ivuxolimab in advanced cancers. General observations from the study: Low clonal expansion, among the lowest seen, marked partial responders at 0.1-3.0 mg/kg. Relative to CD4+, CD8+ T cells held more expanded clones on average.

Repertoires were generated with immunoSEQ multiplex PCR, while TCRdb's copy carries only in-frame clones and drops some. This table has fewer than 90,000 clones, about 88% appearing once. The chain carries TRBV5-1 and TRBJ2-1, with D possibly matching TRBD1 (5 bases). The origin of this receptor is an adult with an advanced solid tumor such as melanoma, head and neck, liver or kidney cancer. The specimen comprised CD4+ or CD8+ T cells sorted from blood, sampled in a trial of the OX40 agonist ivuxolimab. Here the CDR3 DNA reads TGCGCCAGCAGCTTGGAGGGGTGGTACAATGAGCAGTTCTTC. Translating gives CASSLEGWYNEQFF.